Listed here is a single T cell receptor (beta chain). There are 14 residues in the CDR3. Germline CDR1 and CDR2: SGHTA and FQGNSA. Trimming cost V 3 bases and J 3 bases, with 12 bases left between them. This entry belongs to a study of identical twins. TCRdb re-derived calls from the 5' RACE reads in MiXCR, one entry per CDR3 protein. The sample lists about 720,000 distinct CDR3 sequences, 15% to 20% occurring once. A further study also used this sample, focusing on T cells expressing NK-cell markers.

V and J are TRBV7-2 and TRBJ2-7; the D is unclear. Material for sequencing was PBMCs. This sequence was found in a woman between 18 and 30 years old in good health. The CDR3 protein is CASSFLSDDYEQYF. The CDR3 nucleotides are TGTGCCAGCAGCTTCCTAAGCGACGACTACGAGCAGTACTTC. Full variable domain (remainder filled in from reference TRBV7-2 and TRBJ2-7): GAGVSQSPSNKVTEKGKDVELRCDPISGHTALYWYRQSLGQGLEFLIYFQGNSAPDKSGLPSDRFSAERTGGSVSTLTIQRTQQEDSAVYLCASSFLSDDYEQYFGPGTRLTVT.